This is a list of T cell receptor beta chains from one sample in a study of cytomegalovirus exposure and HLA in healthy donors. Repertoires were generated with immunoSEQ multiplex PCR, while TCRdb's copy carries only in-frame clones and drops some. The sample carries around 140,000 clones, 89% recorded once. Sequences were obtained from PBMCs. These receptors were collected from a woman aged 18 to 35 in good health and CMV-seronegative. Each CDR3 is given with its conserved first and last residue. A D gene is named only where the DNA matches it firmly. Not all rows give a size; the values are once, few, many and, for expanded clones, a class.

v_call	j_call	d_call	cdr3_length	clone_size	cdr3_nt	cdr3_aa
TRBV18	TRBJ1-3	.	15	.	TGTGCCAGCTCACCCGCCGGGGGGCGAGGAAACACCATATATTTT	CASSPAGGRGNTIYF
TRBV19	TRBJ1-1	.	14	once	TGTGCCAGTACCAAGTGGCAGGGAAACACTGAAGCTTTCTTT	CASTKWQGNTEAFF
TRBV27	TRBJ2-2	.	16	once	TGTGCCAGCAGTTTGGTTGGGACAATGAACACCGGGGAGCTGTTTTTT	CASSLVGTMNTGELFF
TRBV25-1	TRBJ1-1	.	13	.	TGTGCCAGCAGTTCGAGCGGGGGGGCATCAGCTTTCTTT	CASSSSGGASAFF
TRBV7-6	TRBJ2-2	TRBD1	17	once	TGTGCCAGCAGCCTCCTAAGGACAGGGACGAACACCGGGGAGCTGTTTTTT	CASSLLRTGTNTGELFF
TRBV9	TRBJ2-1	TRBD2	15	.	TGTGCCAGCAGCCTGAGCGGGGGGGCTGTAAGTGAGCAGTTCTTC	CASSLSGGAVSEQFF
TRBV2	TRBJ1-5	.	15	.	TGTGCCAGCAGTGAACGGAGGAGGGGCAATCAGCCCCAGCATTTT	CASSERRRGNQPQHF
TRBV6-6	TRBJ1-2	TRBD1	16	.	TGTGCCAGCAGTTACAAGGACAGGGTACATTACTATGGCTACACCTTC	CASSYKDRVHYYGYTF
TRBV5-6	TRBJ1-2	TRBD1	15	few	TGTGCCAGCAGCTTAGGTGGGACAGCCTCCTATGGCTACACCTTC	CASSLGGTASYGYTF
TRBV7-2	TRBJ1-1	.	12	.	TGTGCCAGCAGCTGGAGAGACACTGAAGCTTTCTTT	CASSWRDTEAFF
TRBV9	TRBJ2-7	TRBD1	14	.	TGTGCCAGCAGCGTAGGACAGGGGGCATACGAGCAGTACTTC	CASSVGQGAYEQYF
TRBV11-2	TRBJ1-3	.	13	.	TGTGCCAGCAGCAGGGACATTGGAAACACCATATATTTT	CASSRDIGNTIYF
TRBV25-1	TRBJ2-7	.	13	.	TGTGCCAGCAGTGACCTAGACAGGTACGAGCAGTACTTC	CASSDLDRYEQYF
TRBV5-1	TRBJ2-3	TRBD2	20	.	TGCGCCAGCAGCTTGGATCCGACTAGCGGGGGCGTTACTAGCACAGATACGCAGTATTTT	CASSLDPTSGGVTSTDTQYF
TRBV5-4	TRBJ2-1	.	14	.	TGTGCCAGCAGAAGGCAGGGGGGTTACAATGAGCAGTTCTTC	CASRRQGGYNEQFF
TRBV7-3	TRBJ1-6	.	13	.	TGTGCCAGCAGTTACCAGTATAATTCACCCCTCCACTTT	CASSYQYNSPLHF
TRBV27	TRBJ1-5	.	14	.	TGTGCCAGCCAGGGTCTCACAGGGAATCAGCCCCAGCATTTT	CASQGLTGNQPQHF
TRBV5-1	TRBJ2-2	.	16	.	TGCGCCAGCAGCTTGGCCAGCGGGTCGAACACCGGGGAGCTGTTTTTT	CASSLASGSNTGELFF
TRBV5-6	TRBJ2-7	TRBD2	16	.	TGTGCCAGCAGCTTGGAATGGGTAGCGGGGACCTACGAGCAGTACTTC	CASSLEWVAGTYEQYF
TRBV12-5	TRBJ1-2	.	13	.	TGTGCTAGTGGCTTGGCAGGGTACTATGGCTACACCTTC	CASGLAGYYGYTF
TRBV9	TRBJ1-2	TRBD1	14	.	TGTGCCAGCAACCCCGTAGGACAGGCTACTGGCTACACCTTC	CASNPVGQATGYTF
TRBV6-1	TRBJ2-7	.	13	.	TGTGCCAGCAGAGAAGGACCGGGGTACGAGCAGTACTTC	CASREGPGYEQYF
TRBV9	TRBJ1-3	.	15	.	TGTGCCAGCAGCGTAGGCGGGGGCTCTGGAAACACCATATATTTT	CASSVGGGSGNTIYF
TRBV2	TRBJ1-6	.	14	.	TGTGCCAGCAGTGGCAGGTCAGGTAATTCACCCCTCCACTTT	CASSGRSGNSPLHF
TRBV2	TRBJ2-2	.	15	.	TGTGCCAGCAGTGAATTTCGCAGGAACACCGGGGAGCTGTTTTTT	CASSEFRRNTGELFF
TRBV19	TRBJ1-2	.	13	few	TGTGCCAGTAGTATAATCCAGGCCGATGGCTACACCTTC	CASSIIQADGYTF
TRBV6-6	TRBJ1-1	TRBD1	14	.	TGTGCCACCCAATTAATACAGGGGGCAACTGAAGCTTTCTTT	CATQLIQGATEAFF
TRBV18	TRBJ2-7	.	16	.	TGTGCCAGCTCACGAGCTAGGACAGACTTTACCTACGAGCAGTACTTC	CASSRARTDFTYEQYF